These 30 T cell receptor beta chains share one sample of origin, sequenced in a study of identical twins. TCRdb re-called the 5' RACE reads through MiXCR, storing one row per CDR3 protein. The sample has about 200,000 distinct CDR3 sequences, approximately 8.3% seen once. The data also belong to a second study, concerning yellow fever vaccine responses in identical twins.

The sample was memory (CD45RO+) T cells sorted from blood. All receptors come from a woman between 18 and 29 years old in good health.

The sample holds many counts of this clonotype. V and J are TRBV12-3 or TRBV12-4 and TRBJ2-2, with D perhaps assigned TRBD1 or TRBD2 (5 bases each). This CDR3 is 15 amino acids long. Trimming stripped 8 bases from V and 5 bases from J, with 18 bases between. The DNA for the CDR3 is TGTGCCAGCGTCGGGACCCCCAAAAGGACCGGGGAGCTGTTTTTT. Its protein product is CASVGTPKRTGELFF.

The chain joins TRBV20-1 to TRBJ2-3; D unclear. This CDR3 has 11 amino acids. CDR1 is DFQATT, CDR2 SNEGSKA, per germline (reference sequence). V lost 3 bases and J 10 bases, leaving 11 bases between the germline ends. DNA of the CDR3: TGCAGTGCTAGTATTGTGGGATCGCAGTATTTT. Amino acid sequence: CSASIVGSQYF.

The chain couples TRBV6-1 to TRBJ2-3, with 8 bases identical to TRBD2. The V and J ends lost 5 bases and 1 base, in that order; junction bases with no gene match: 2. CDR3 length equals 14 residues. The germline V gene has CDR1 MNHNS and CDR2 SASEGT. In DNA form, the CDR3 reads TGTGCCAGCAGTCCAGCGGGGGGCACAGATACGCAGTATTTT. Its protein is CASSPAGGTDTQYF.

J is TRBJ2-3 and V is TRBV6-6, with D perhaps TRBD1 (6 bases). The germline CDR1 and CDR2 sequences are MNHNY and SVGAGI (reference sequence). Trimming stripped 7 bases from V and 6 bases from J, with 14 bases between. This CDR3 has 13 residues. The CDR3 spells CASTQQGGDTQYF. CDR3 sequence (DNA): TGTGCCAGCACCCAACAGGGCGGGGATACGCAGTATTTT.

This clonotype was picked up a small number of times. The chain employs TRBV9 and TRBJ2-1, with D hard to call. This CDR3 is 15 amino acids long. Germline values: CDR1 SGDLS, CDR2 YYNGEE. Trimming cost V 0 bases and J 8 bases, with 15 bases left between them. CDR3 in DNA: TGTGCCAGCAGCGTAGCTGGGTGGCCTGAGGATGAGCAGTTCTTC. Translated, it gives CASSVAGWPEDEQFF.

There are many counts of this clonotype. V gene TRBV6-1 combines with J gene TRBJ1-2, with TRBD1 matching over 8 bases. J gave up 6 bases and V 10 bases, and 10 bases lay outside the gene matches. There are 13 residues in the CDR3. Germline loops: CDR1 MNHNS, CDR2 SASEGT. The CDR3 nucleotides read TGTGCCACCCTAGGACAGGGAAGGAATGGCTACACCTTC. Amino acids: CATLGQGRNGYTF.

This clonotype was counted a few times. J is TRBJ2-5 and V is TRBV11-2; D perhaps matches TRBD2 (5 bases). Per germline, CDR1 SGHAT and CDR2 FQNNGV. CDR3 length: 15 amino acids. V lost 0 bases to trimming and J lost 2 bases, with 10 bases between them. The chain's CDR3 is CASSLDDGGQETQYF. The CDR3 DNA sequence: TGTGCCAGCAGCTTAGATGATGGCGGGCAAGAGACCCAGTACTTC.

The chain has TRBV2 and TRBJ2-1, with 9 bases identical to TRBD2. With V trimmed by 5 bases and J by 7 bases, 6 bases remained unmatched. The CDR3 consists of 14 residues. Germline CDR1 SNHLY, CDR2 FYNNEI. CDR3 in amino acids: CASSPSGIGNEQFF. CDR3 DNA: TGTGCCAGCAGTCCTAGCGGGATTGGTAATGAGCAGTTCTTC. The full variable domain, its missing parts supplied by reference TRBV2 and TRBJ2-1, is EPEVTQTPSHQVTQMGQEVILRCVPISNHLYFYWYRQILGQKVEFLVSFYNNEISEKSEIFDDQFSVERPDGSNFTLKIRSTKLEDSAMYFCASSPSGIGNEQFFGPGTRLTVL.

Only a few counts were recorded for this clonotype. CDR3 DNA: TGTGCCAGCAGCAGGAAGACCTACGAGCAGTACTTC. It codes for CASSRKTYEQYF. V gene TRBV5-6 combines with J gene TRBJ2-7; D ambiguous. The CDR3 runs 12 residues. Trimming removed 4 bases from V and 2 bases from J, with 7 bases in between. Germline lookup yields CDR1 SGHDT and CDR2 YYEEEE.

This clonotype was seen repeatedly, ten times or more. The rearrangement uses TRBV9 and TRBJ2-7, with D tentatively TRBD1 or TRBD2 (7 bases each). The germline V and J ends were trimmed by 3 bases and 3 bases, with 16 bases remaining between them. CDR1 and CDR2 from the germline V gene are SGDLS and YYNGEE. The length of the CDR3 is 15 residues. The CDR3 region has the DNA TGTGCCAGCAGCGAGGGGGCGGGGGTTGGCTACGAGCAGTACTTC. Its protein product is CASSEGAGVGYEQYF.

This clonotype was observed a few times. V usage is TRBV4-3 and J usage is TRBJ2-1; the match to TRBD1 covers 7 bases. The germline gives CDR1 LGHNA, CDR2 YSLEER. The CDR3 consists of 13 residues. V lost 2 bases and J lost 6; bases outside the gene matches: 1. This CDR3 reads CASSQRQGNEQFF. Here the CDR3 DNA reads TGCGCCAGCAGCCAAAGACAGGGCAATGAGCAGTTCTTC.

This clonotype was seen a few times. The V call is TRBV9, the J call TRBJ2-1, with TRBD1 matching over 10 bases. Germline V CDR1 and CDR2: SGDLS, YYNGEE. Trimming took 4 bases from V and 8 from J; bases not matched to a gene: 9. The CDR3 covers 15 residues. The DNA of the CDR3 is TGTGCCAGCAGCATTACAGACGACAGGGGGCATGAGCAGTTCTTC. Translating gives CASSITDDRGHEQFF.

The table lists this clonotype with many counts. V usage is TRBV7-8 and J usage is TRBJ1-5; D ambiguous. Germline V gives CDR1 SGHVS, CDR2 FQNEAQ. V was trimmed by 0 bases and J by 7 bases, leaving 7 bases between them. The CDR3 is made up of 13 amino acids. CDR3 sequence reads: CASSLAEKQPQHF. CDR3 DNA: TGTGCCAGCAGCTTAGCGGAAAAACAGCCCCAGCATTTT.

This clonotype was found many times. The chain carries TRBV12-3 or TRBV12-4 and TRBJ2-1; TRBD2 agrees at 12 bases. The CDR3 sequence is 15 residues long. The trim removed 6 bases at V and 5 bases at J, leaving 5 bases unmatched. CDR3 protein: CASRPLAGGHNEQFF. The CDR3, as DNA: TGTGCCAGCAGACCCCTAGCGGGAGGGCACAATGAGCAGTTCTTC.

There are many counts of this clonotype. This chain links TRBV5-1 with TRBJ2-1; a weak D match, TRBD2 (6 bases). The germline gives CDR1 SGHRS, CDR2 YFSETQ. This CDR3 comprises 13 residues. V was trimmed by 4 bases and J by 5 bases, leaving 10 bases between them. CDR3 nucleotides: TGCGCCAGCAGCACCCGGAGGGACAATGAGCAGTTCTTC. Amino acids: CASSTRRDNEQFF.

There are many counts of this clonotype. The gene calls are TRBV20-1 and TRBJ1-3; unclear D gene. This CDR3 contains 12 residues. Germline V gene lookup returns CDR1 DFQATT and CDR2 SNEGSKA (reference sequence). V lost 0 bases, J lost 4 bases, and 4 bases lay in between. The CDR3 bases are TGCAGTGCTAGAGACGCAGGAAACACCATATATTTT. This sequence encodes CSARDAGNTIYF.

V is TRBV20-1 and J is TRBJ2-4; D may be TRBD1 (7 bases). The germline gives CDR1 DFQATT, CDR2 SNEGSKA (reference sequence). Between the trimmed V and J ends, which lost 6 bases and 8 bases, there was a span of 14 bases. The length of the CDR3 is 12 residues. CDR3 loop: CSAHRGGDIQYF. DNA for the CDR3: TGCAGTGCACACAGGGGCGGGGACATTCAGTACTTC.

A few counts support this clonotype. V gene TRBV28 combines with J gene TRBJ2-7; 7 nucleotides agree with TRBD1. Germline V lookup: CDR1 MDHEN, CDR2 SYDVKM. The CDR3 totals 15 residues. V dropped 6 bases and J dropped 0; count of bases not matched to a gene: 8. CDR3 coding DNA: TGTGCCAGCAGGGGGACAGCCCAAAACTCCTACGAGCAGTACTTC. Protein sequence: CASRGTAQNSYEQYF.

At least ten counts were recorded for this clonotype. V is TRBV6-4 and J is TRBJ2-3, with 9 nucleotides matching TRBD2. CDR3 length equals 15 residues. The V and J ends lost 4 bases and 4 bases, in that order; junction bases with no gene match: 6. Germline CDR1 MRHNA, CDR2 SNTAGT. The CDR3 reads CASSVASGAPDTQYF. The CDR3 DNA follows: TGTGCCAGCAGTGTTGCTAGCGGGGCCCCAGATACGCAGTATTTT.

This clonotype was detected many times. The V gene is TRBV5-6, the J gene TRBJ2-5; a possible D gene is TRBD1 (5 bases). The CDR3 is 15 amino acids. Germline V gene data show CDR1 as SGHDT and CDR2 as YYEEEE. Trimming took 0 bases from V and 1 from J, leaving 10 bases between them. The CDR3, as DNA: TGTGCCAGCAGCTTGGTTGGGGCTAGCCAAGAGACCCAGTACTTC. It encodes CASSLVGASQETQYF.

This rearrangement joins TRBV6-1 to TRBJ1-5, with 10 bases identical to TRBD1. This CDR3 is 15 amino acids long. Germline V gene data show CDR1 as MNHNS and CDR2 as SASEGT. V lost 9 bases to trimming and J lost 0 bases; unmatched junction nucleotides: 5. The CDR3: CARRQGAYSNQPQHF. The CDR3 region has the DNA TGTGCCAGAAGACAGGGGGCTTATAGCAATCAGCCCCAGCATTTT.

This clonotype was found many times. J is TRBJ2-4 and V is TRBV5-1, with D perhaps TRBD1 or TRBD2 (5 bases each). From germline, CDR1 is SGHRS and CDR2 YFSETQ. The CDR3 is 13 residues long. V was trimmed by 1 base and J by 9 bases, leaving 11 bases between them. CDR3 in amino acids: CASSLIEGTIQYF. In DNA form, the CDR3 reads TGCGCCAGCAGCTTGATCGAAGGGACCATTCAGTACTTC.

This clonotype was observed many times. The CDR3 DNA follows: TGCGCCAGCAGGGGAGATACGCAGTATTTT. This encodes CASRGDTQYF. V gene TRBV5-1 combines with J gene TRBJ2-3; D not resolved. The V end was cut by 5 bases, the J end by 5 bases, with 3 bases between. CDR3 length: 10 residues. Per the germline V gene, CDR1 is SGHRS and CDR2 is YFSETQ.

In this sample, this clonotype turned up many times. This chain joins TRBV4-2 and TRBJ1-5; TRBD1 is a possible D gene (5 bases). Trimming cost V 1 base and J 7 bases, with 11 bases left between them. CDR3 size: 14 residues. The germline CDR1 and CDR2 sequences are LGHNA and YNFKEQ. The CDR3 DNA sequence: TGTGCCAGCAGCCAAGGGGGGGATTTCCAGCCCCAGCATTTT. Its protein product is CASSQGGDFQPQHF.

This clonotype was seen only a few times. The V call is TRBV10-3, the J call TRBJ2-7; TRBD1 agrees at 9 bases. Germline assignment: CDR1 ENHRY and CDR2 SYGVKD. The CDR3 covers 12 residues. V was clipped by 7 bases and J by 4 bases; unmatched bases: 2. The CDR3 DNA reads as TGTGCCATCAAGGGACAGGGTTACGAGCAGTACTTC. This gives the protein CAIKGQGYEQYF.

This chain connects TRBV6-2 or TRBV6-3 to TRBJ1-5, with D perhaps TRBD1 (5 bases). The CDR3 loop spans 15 amino acids. V lost 7 bases and J lost 6, with 19 bases in between. Per the germline V gene, CDR1 is MNHEY and CDR2 is SVGEGT. CDR3 coding DNA: TGTGCCAGCACCCCGAGAGGAGGGGCGAGTCAGCCCCAGCATTTT. Protein product: CASTPRGGASQPQHF.

V and J are TRBV4-3 and TRBJ2-1, with unresolved D. Germline lookup yields CDR1 LGHNA and CDR2 YSLEER. This CDR3 is 13 amino acids long. Deletions cut 3 bases from V and 12 bases from J, with 15 bases between. The CDR3 DNA follows: TGCGCCAGCAGCCAGTCTTTGGTTTCTGTGCAGTTCTTC. Protein product: CASSQSLVSVQFF.

At least ten counts were recorded for this clonotype. The chain has TRBV4-3 and TRBJ1-1; D ambiguous. The V end was cut by 1 base, the J end by 9 bases, with 9 bases between. Germline CDR1 is LGHNA and CDR2 is YSLEER. The CDR3 is made up of 12 amino acids. CDR3 residues: CASSQGTAKAFF. CDR3 DNA: TGCGCCAGCAGCCAAGGGACGGCAAAAGCTTTCTTT.

This chain connects TRBV9 to TRBJ1-6; D remains ambiguous. Trimming removed 0 bases from V and 13 bases from J, with 8 bases in between. CDR3 length: 12 amino acids. CDR1 and CDR2 from the germline V gene are SGDLS and YYNGEE. The CDR3 DNA reads TGTGCCAGCAGCGTAGCCCAAGGCCCCCTCCACTTT. This translates into CASSVAQGPLHF.

This clonotype was observed many times. The genes are TRBV6-5 and TRBJ2-1; no firm D call. The CDR3 extends over 15 amino acids. With 0 bases removed from V and 5 bases from J, the gap between germline ends came to 11 bases. Germline CDR1 and CDR2: MNHEY and SVGAGI. The CDR3 protein is CASSYSGVVNNEQFF. The DNA for the CDR3 is TGTGCCAGCAGTTACTCTGGCGTAGTTAACAATGAGCAGTTCTTC.